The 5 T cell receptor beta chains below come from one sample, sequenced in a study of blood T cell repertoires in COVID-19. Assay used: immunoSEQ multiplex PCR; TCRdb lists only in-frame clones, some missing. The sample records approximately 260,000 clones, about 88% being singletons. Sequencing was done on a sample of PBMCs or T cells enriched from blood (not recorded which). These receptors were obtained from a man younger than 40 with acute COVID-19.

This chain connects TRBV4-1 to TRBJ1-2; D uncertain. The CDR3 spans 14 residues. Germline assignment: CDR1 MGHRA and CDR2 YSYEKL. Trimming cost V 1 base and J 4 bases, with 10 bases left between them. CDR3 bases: TGCGCCAGCAGCCAAGTATACAGCCGCTATGGCTACACCTTC. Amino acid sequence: CASSQVYSRYGYTF.

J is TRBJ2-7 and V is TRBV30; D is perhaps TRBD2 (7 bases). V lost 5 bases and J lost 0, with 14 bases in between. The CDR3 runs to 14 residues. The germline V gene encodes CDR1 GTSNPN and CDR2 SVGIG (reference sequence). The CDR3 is CAWGEGGSSYEQYV. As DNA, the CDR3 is TGTGCCTGGGGAGAGGGGGGGAGCTCCTACGAGCAGTACGTC.

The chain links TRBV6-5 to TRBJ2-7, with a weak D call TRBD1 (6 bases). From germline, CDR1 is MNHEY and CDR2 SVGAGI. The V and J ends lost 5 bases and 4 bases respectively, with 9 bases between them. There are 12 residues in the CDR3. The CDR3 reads CASSQQGYEQYV. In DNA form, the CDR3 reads TGTGCCAGCAGTCAGCAGGGGTACGAGCAGTACGTC.

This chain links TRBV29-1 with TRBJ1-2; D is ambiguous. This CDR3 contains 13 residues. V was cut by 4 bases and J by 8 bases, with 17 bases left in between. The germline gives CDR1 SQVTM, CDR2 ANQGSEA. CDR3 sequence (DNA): TGCAGCGTTGGAGTTCTGGGAGCAGAGGGCTACACCTTC. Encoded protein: CSVGVLGAEGYTF.

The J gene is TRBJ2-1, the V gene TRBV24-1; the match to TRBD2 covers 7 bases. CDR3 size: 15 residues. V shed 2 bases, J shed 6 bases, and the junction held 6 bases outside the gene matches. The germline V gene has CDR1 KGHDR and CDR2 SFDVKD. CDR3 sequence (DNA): TGTGCCACCAGTGATTCCGGGGGGTTTCCCAATGAGCAGTTCTTC. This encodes CATSDSGGFPNEQFF.